This is a list of T cell receptor beta chains from one sample in a study of blood T cell repertoires in COVID-19. Data came from immunoSEQ multiplex PCR; TCRdb stores just in-frame clones and leaves some out. The sample has 300,000 to 400,000 clones, under 90% seen once. Material for sequencing was PBMCs or T cells enriched from blood (not recorded which). The receptors here all came from a man aged 60-69 years who had recovered from COVID-19. Both conserved end residues are part of each CDR3. D genes are given only for firm matches. Clone sizes are given selectively: once, few, many, or a class where the clone is expanded.

V gene,clone size,J gene,D gene,CDR3 DNA,CDR3 protein
TRBV21-1,.,TRBJ2-7,.,TGTGCCAGCAGCAAAGTGGGACTAGCGGGAGCCTACGAGCAGTACTTC,CASSKVGLAGAYEQYF
TRBV9,.,TRBJ2-3,.,TGTGCCAGCAGCGTAGCTAAGCCAGATACGCAGTATTTT,CASSVAKPDTQYF
TRBV18,.,TRBJ2-1,TRBD2,TGTGCCAGCTCAAGACAGGGTACTAGCGGGAGGGCCGGGAATGAGCAGTTCTTC,CASSRQGTSGRAGNEQFF
TRBV21-1,.,TRBJ1-5,.,TGTGCCAGCAGCAACGTATACGGAGGGAGAACTCAGCCCCAGCATTTT,CASSNVYGGRTQPQHF
TRBV24-1,.,TRBJ2-3,TRBD1,TGTGCCACCAGTGAGTCCGGGACAGGGACAGATACGCAGTATTTT,CATSESGTGTDTQYF
TRBV19,.,TRBJ2-3,.,TGTGCCAGTACGATTGGTAGCTTCACAGATACGCAGTATTTT,CASTIGSFTDTQYF
TRBV7-2,few,TRBJ2-2,TRBD1,TGTGCCAGCAGCTTAGGTGCAGGGGGCGCGAACACCGGGGAGCTGTTTTTT,CASSLGAGGANTGELFF
TRBV5-1,.,TRBJ2-7,TRBD1,TGCGCCAGCAGCTTTCAGGGGGCCCTCTACGAGCAGTACTTC,CASSFQGALYEQYF
TRBV5-1,.,TRBJ2-5,.,TGCGCCAGCGGGGCGGATGGGGCAGAGACCCAGTACTTC,CASGADGAETQYF
TRBV28,once,TRBJ2-7,TRBD2,TGTGCCAGCATCGCTAGCGGGAGAATCCACGAGCAGTACTTC,CASIASGRIHEQYF
TRBV24-1,.,TRBJ2-3,.,TGTGCCACCAGTGAATACCGGGCGGGCAGTAGCACAGATACGCAGTATTTT,CATSEYRAGSSTDTQYF
TRBV4-1,.,TRBJ1-1,TRBD1,TGCGCCAGCAGCCAAGTCTGGGACAGGGGGAGGACTGAAGCTTTCTTT,CASSQVWDRGRTEAFF
TRBV5-4,.,TRBJ2-5,.,TGTGCCACACGTGGCCCGTCTCATAGGGGGGAGACCCAGTACTTC,CATRGPSHRGETQYF
TRBV5-1,.,TRBJ2-2,.,TGCGCCAGCAGCTTGGAAGTGGGAGGTTCCACCGGGGAGCTGTTTTTT,CASSLEVGGSTGELFF
TRBV19,.,TRBJ2-7,TRBD1,TGTGCCAGTAGCACAGGGGTACCCCCCTACGAGCAGTACTTC,CASSTGVPPYEQYF
TRBV29-1,.,TRBJ2-4,TRBD2,TGCAGCCTTCTCTTGTGGGGCGGGAGTTCGCGCAAGGCCAAAAACATTCAGTACTTC,CSLLLWGGSSRKAKNIQYF
TRBV6-5,.,TRBJ2-3,TRBD1,TGTGCCAGCAAACTCGGACAGGGAGGAGGTACGCAGTATTTT,CASKLGQGGGTQYF
TRBV5-6,.,TRBJ1-4,.,TGTGCCAGCAGCCGTAACACAGGGTGGGAAAAACTGTTTTTT,CASSRNTGWEKLFF
TRBV2,.,TRBJ1-5,TRBD1,TGTGCCAGCTTCAAAGATGGGACAGGGAAACAGCCCCAGCATTTT,CASFKDGTGKQPQHF
TRBV19,.,TRBJ1-6,TRBD1,TGTGCCAGTAGTCCCTCTCGACAGGGGGCCAATTCACCCCTCCACTTT,CASSPSRQGANSPLHF
TRBV19,.,TRBJ2-7,.,TGTGCCAGTAGTGAGCTAGCGCCCTCCTACGAGCAGTACTTC,CASSELAPSYEQYF
TRBV14,.,TRBJ1-2,.,TGTGCCAGCAGCCAGCAGGCAGGCTATGGCTACACCTTC,CASSQQAGYGYTF
TRBV19,.,TRBJ1-2,TRBD1,TGTGCCAGTAGTCTGGGACAGCCATATGGCTACACCTTC,CASSLGQPYGYTF
TRBV5-4,once,TRBJ2-7,.,TGTGCCAGCAGCTTCATGGGGAGGCACGAGCAGTACTTC,CASSFMGRHEQYF
TRBV2,.,TRBJ1-6,TRBD1,TGTGCCAGCACCCGGGACAGGGGGCTCTTAGTTAATTCACCCCTCCACTTT,CASTRDRGLLVNSPLHF
TRBV7-8,.,TRBJ1-1,.,TGTGCCAGCAGCTCCGTAGGAACAGTGAACACTGAAGCTTTCTTT,CASSSVGTVNTEAFF
TRBV7-9,.,TRBJ2-7,TRBD1,TGTGCCAGCAGTAACCGGGACAGAGCCTACGAGCAGTACTTC,CASSNRDRAYEQYF